This T cell receptor (beta chain) originates from a study of spatial heterogeneity in lung cancer. TCRdb recomputed calls from the 5' RACE reads with MiXCR, one row per CDR3 protein. Altogether around 12,000 distinct CDR3 sequences are present, around 13% being singletons, with the ten largest covering around two fifths. The germline gives CDR1 SGHTA, CDR2 FQGNSA. The germline V and J ends were trimmed by 1 base and 5 bases, with 6 bases remaining between them. The CDR3 totals 13 residues. Time point here: sample taken at primary tumor resection. Without sorting, whole RNA was sequenced from tumor, nontumor lung or frozen PBMC.

The chain carries TRBV7-2 and TRBJ2-1; D is unclear. Sequencing was performed on PBMCs, taken at surgery. The receptor was isolated from a male donor with early-stage non-small cell lung cancer. The CDR3 region is CASSLDAHNEQFF. CDR3 DNA: TGTGCCAGCAGCTTAGATGCACACAATGAGCAGTTCTTC.